The source of this T cell receptor beta chain is a study of cytomegalovirus exposure and HLA in healthy donors. Findings of the study overall: Many donors shared some public TCRs, even though most TCR sequences were rare. Reports indicate that TCR beta sequences accurately predicted the HLA-A and HLA-B alleles of most subjects.

The PCR ran on 60 Vbeta and 13 Jbeta primers. Some clones are missing from TCRdb's copy, which holds only in-frame ones; the method was immunoSEQ multiplex PCR. The sample has approximately 140,000 clones, 82% seen once. Concerning this clone: What it binds is not known.

V lost 4 bases to trimming and J lost 9 bases, with 10 bases between them. Germline V CDR1 and CDR2: LNHDA, SQIVND (reference sequence). The CDR3 covers 11 residues. This receptor was identified in a male donor in good health and CMV-seronegative. Sample: PBMCs. The chain joins TRBV19 to TRBJ2-7; possibly TRBD2 for D (6 bases). The CDR3 here is CASSNAGWQYF. The CDR3 DNA follows: TGTGCCAGTAGTAATGCGGGGTGGCAGTACTTC.